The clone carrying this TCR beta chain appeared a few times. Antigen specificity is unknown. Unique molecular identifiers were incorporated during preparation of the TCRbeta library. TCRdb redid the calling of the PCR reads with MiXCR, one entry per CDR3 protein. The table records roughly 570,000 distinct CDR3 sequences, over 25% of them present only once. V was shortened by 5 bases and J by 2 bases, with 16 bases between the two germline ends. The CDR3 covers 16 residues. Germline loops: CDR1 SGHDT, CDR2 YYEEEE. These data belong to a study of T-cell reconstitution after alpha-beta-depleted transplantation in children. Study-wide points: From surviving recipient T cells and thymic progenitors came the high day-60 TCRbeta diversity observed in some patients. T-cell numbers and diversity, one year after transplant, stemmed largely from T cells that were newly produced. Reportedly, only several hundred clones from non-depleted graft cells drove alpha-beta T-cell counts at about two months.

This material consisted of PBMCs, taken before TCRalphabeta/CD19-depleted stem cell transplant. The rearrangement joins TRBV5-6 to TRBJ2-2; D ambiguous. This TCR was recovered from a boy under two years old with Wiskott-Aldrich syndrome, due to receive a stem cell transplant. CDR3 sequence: CASRSLGRRNTGELFF. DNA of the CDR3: TGTGCCAGCAGATCTCTTGGCAGGAGAAACACCGGGGAGCTGTTTTTT. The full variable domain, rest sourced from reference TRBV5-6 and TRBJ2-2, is DAGVTQSPTHLIKTRGQQVTLRCSPKSGHDTVSWYQQALGQGPQFIFQYYEEEERQRGNFPDRFSGHQFPNYSSELNVNALLLGDSALYLCASRSLGRRNTGELFFGEGSRLTVL.